These 12 T cell receptor beta chains originate from one sample sequenced in a study of blood T cell repertoires in COVID-19. TCRdb's copy holds only in-frame clones and misses some; the assay was immunoSEQ multiplex PCR. The table includes nearly 90,000 clones, 90% detected once. Sequenced material: peripheral blood. All receptors derive from a man younger than 35 with COVID-19, enrolled during active disease.

The chain links TRBV5-6 to TRBJ1-6; D not resolved. Trimming pared 2 bases from V and 0 bases from J, leaving 9 bases between. The CDR3 is 16 amino acids. In germline, CDR1 is SGHDT, CDR2 YYEEEE. This CDR3 is CASSFVASSYNSPLHF. In DNA, the CDR3 is TGTGCCAGCAGCTTCGTGGCTAGCTCCTATAATTCACCCCTCCACTTT. The variable domain in full, with the rest retrieved from reference TRBV5-6 and TRBJ1-6, is DAGVTQSPTHLIKTRGQQVTLRCSPKSGHDTVSWYQQALGQGPQFIFQYYEEEERQRGNFPDRFSGHQFPNYSSELNVNALLLGDSALYLCASSFVASSYNSPLHFGNGTRLTVT.

V usage is TRBV7-2 and J usage is TRBJ2-1; a weak D match, TRBD1 (5 bases). V was clipped by 0 bases and J by 2 bases, with 8 bases between them. The CDR3 contains 15 residues. Germline CDR1 is SGHTA and CDR2 is FQGNSA. CDR3 loop: CASSLAGRAYNEQFF. The DNA for the CDR3 is TGTGCCAGCAGCTTAGCTGGCAGGGCCTACAATGAGCAGTTCTTC. The whole variable domain, filled in from reference TRBV7-2 and TRBJ2-1, reads GAGVSQSPSNKVTEKGKDVELRCDPISGHTALYWYRQSLGQGLEFLIYFQGNSAPDKSGLPSDRFSAERTGGSVSTLTIQRTQQEDSAVYLCASSLAGRAYNEQFFGPGTRLTVL.

V usage is TRBV4-3 and J usage is TRBJ2-7; D not certain. Trimming removed 4 bases at V and 0 bases at J, with 7 bases between. This CDR3 region has 13 residues. Germline V lookup: CDR1 LGHNA, CDR2 YSLEER. The CDR3: CASSRTVSYEQYF. DNA for the CDR3: TGCGCCAGCAGCCGAACGGTCTCCTACGAGCAGTACTTC.

The V call is TRBV27, the J call TRBJ2-2; 7 bases agree with TRBD1. CDR3 size: 16 residues. CDR1 is MNHEY, CDR2 SMNVEV, per germline (reference sequence). V gave up 6 bases and J gave up 3 bases; unmatched junction bases: 10. Here the CDR3 DNA reads TGTGCCAGCAGCTCTCACCGGGACAGATACACCGGGGAGCTGTTTTTT. Its protein is CASSSHRDRYTGELFF.

CDR3 amino acids: CASSIKQGPHEQFF. In DNA, the CDR3 is TGTGCCAGTAGTATTAAACAGGGTCCGCATGAGCAGTTCTTC. The V call is TRBV19, the J call TRBJ2-1; TRBD1 is a possible D gene (6 bases). Looked up from germline, CDR1 is LNHDA and CDR2 is SQIVND (reference sequence). Trimming removed 3 bases from V and 8 bases from J, with 14 bases in between. The length of the CDR3 is 14 residues.

Here the CDR3 DNA reads TGTGCCAGCAGCTGGGATGTGGGACAGGGGATATACGAGCAGTACTTC. It yields the protein CASSWDVGQGIYEQYF. The V gene is TRBV11-2, the J gene TRBJ2-7, with 10 positions matching TRBD1. The V gene end was trimmed by 4 bases and the J gene end by 4 bases; junction bases not matched to a gene: 10. Germline assignment: CDR1 SGHAT and CDR2 FQNNGV. The CDR3 has 16 amino acids.

For this clone: One end of the junction does not line up with germline, which may come from a read error. V and J are TRBV7-7 and TRBJ2-5, with a tentative D call TRBD1 (6 bases). CDR1 is SSHAT and CDR2 is FNYEAQ in the germline V gene (reference sequence). The CDR3 totals 13 residues. The CDR3 DNA reads as TGTGCTAGCAGCAGGACAGTGTGGGAGACCCAGTACTTC. It translates to CASSRTVWETQYF.

This clone was picked up one time. The CDR3 does not end in the conserved phenylalanine or tryptophan, so this is likely a read error. It is unclear where the CDR3 begins or ends on the DNA, so no DNA is shown, and the CDR3 is as TCRdb lists it. The rearrangement uses TRBV2 and TRBJ1-1; the table's TRBD1 call for D was not verified on the DNA. With termini counted, the CDR3 has 12 amino acids. Germline V gene sequence: CDR1 SNHLY, CDR2 FYNNEI. The CDR3 loop reads CASTIPGTGGLS.

The chain carries TRBV2 and TRBJ2-4; 7 bases match TRBD1. The V gene end was trimmed by 9 bases and the J gene end by 5 bases; junction bases not matched to a gene: 10. CDR1 and CDR2 from the germline V gene are SNHLY and FYNNEI. The CDR3 totals 14 residues. DNA for the CDR3: TGTGCCAGTACCCGGGACACAGGGGAAAACATTCAGTACTTC. Its protein is CASTRDTGENIQYF.

V and J are TRBV27 and TRBJ2-2, with 9 bases lining up with TRBD2. The germline gives CDR1 MNHEY, CDR2 SMNVEV (reference sequence). V lost 2 bases, J lost 5 bases, and 6 bases stayed unmatched. The CDR3 runs 16 residues. The CDR3 here is CASSLGAGGNTGELFF. For the CDR3, the DNA is TGTGCCAGCAGTTTAGGGGCGGGAGGGAATACCGGGGAGCTGTTTTTT.

The rearrangement uses TRBV10-3 and TRBJ2-7; 8 bases are shared with TRBD1. The CDR3 runs to 18 residues. Germline V gene sequence: CDR1 ENHRY, CDR2 SYGVKD. Trimming at V came to 0 bases and at J to 3 bases, leaving 13 bases not matched to a gene. CDR3 sequence: CAISESVIRTGIFYEQYF. In DNA form, the CDR3 reads TGTGCCATCAGTGAGTCGGTTATTAGGACAGGGATTTTCTACGAGCAGTACTTC.

The J gene is TRBJ2-7, the V gene TRBV4-2, with D unclear. Germline V CDR1 and CDR2: LGHNA, YNFKEQ. This CDR3 has 11 residues. V lost 3 bases and J 5 bases, leaving 5 bases between the germline ends. DNA of the CDR3: TGTGCCAGCAGCCAGCAGGACGAGCAGTACTTC. Protein product: CASSQQDEQYF.